The present TCR beta chain was sequenced within a study of blood T cell repertoires in COVID-19. Background on the study: Sites in the United States, Italy and Spain provided acute and convalescent COVID-19 samples. T cells, B-cell-depleted T cells, or PBMCs provided the cDNA or gDNA that served as material.

Per the original data handling: From reference gene primer amplification, estimates of nucleated cell counts were derived. This table comes from immunoSEQ multiplex PCR, and its TCRdb copy is limited to in-frame clones, with some not included. V and J calls plus clone size are reproduced from that table; the DNA served to infer D and trimming. The data contain tens of thousands of clones, around 80% of them singletons. V lost 2 bases and J lost 2, with 6 bases in between. In germline, CDR1 is SGHTA, CDR2 FQGTGA. This CDR3 is built from 13 residues. This receptor was obtained from a woman aged 55-70 years with acute or convalescent COVID-19. The sequenced sample was peripheral blood. J is TRBJ1-1 and V is TRBV7-3, with D uncertain. Here the CDR3 reads CASSLEGNTEAFF. CDR3 bases: TGTGCCAGCAGCTTAGAGGGAAACACTGAAGCTTTCTTT.